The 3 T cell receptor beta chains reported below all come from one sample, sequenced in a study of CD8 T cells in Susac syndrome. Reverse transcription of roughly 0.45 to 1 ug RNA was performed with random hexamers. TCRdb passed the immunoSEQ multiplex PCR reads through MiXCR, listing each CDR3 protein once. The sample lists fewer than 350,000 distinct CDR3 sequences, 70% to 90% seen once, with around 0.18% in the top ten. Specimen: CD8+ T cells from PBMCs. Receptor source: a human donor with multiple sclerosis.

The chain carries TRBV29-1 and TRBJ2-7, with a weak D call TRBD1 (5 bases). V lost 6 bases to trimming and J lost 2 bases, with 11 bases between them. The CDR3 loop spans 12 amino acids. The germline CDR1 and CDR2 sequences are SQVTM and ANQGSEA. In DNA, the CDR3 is TGCAGCGTGACAGAGACAACCTACGAGCAGTACTTC. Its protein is CSVTETTYEQYF.

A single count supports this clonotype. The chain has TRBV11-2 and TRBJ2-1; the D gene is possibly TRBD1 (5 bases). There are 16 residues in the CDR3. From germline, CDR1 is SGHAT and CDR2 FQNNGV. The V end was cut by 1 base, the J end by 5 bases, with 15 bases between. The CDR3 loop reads CASSLVMAAGNNEQFF. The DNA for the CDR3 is TGTGCCAGCAGCTTAGTTATGGCGGCAGGGAACAATGAGCAGTTCTTC.

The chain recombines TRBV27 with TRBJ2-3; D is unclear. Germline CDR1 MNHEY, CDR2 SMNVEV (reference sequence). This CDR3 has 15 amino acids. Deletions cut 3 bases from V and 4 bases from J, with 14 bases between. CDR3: CASSLDPAGADTQYF. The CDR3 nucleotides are TGTGCCAGCAGTTTGGATCCCGCTGGGGCAGATACGCAGTATTTT.